The 14 T cell receptor beta chains listed next were all sequenced from one sample in a study of cytomegalovirus exposure and HLA in healthy donors. The PCR made use of 60 Vbeta and 13 Jbeta primers. Assay used: immunoSEQ multiplex PCR; TCRdb lists only in-frame clones, some missing. This table has some 170,000 clones, about 72% appearing once. What was sequenced was PBMCs. Receptors originate from a human donor in good health.

This clone was observed a single time. V is TRBV27 and J is TRBJ2-3; 8 nucleotides line up with TRBD2. In germline, CDR1 is MNHEY, CDR2 SMNVEV (reference sequence). This CDR3 comprises 18 residues. J lost 3 bases, V lost 4 bases, and 15 bases had no gene match. CDR3 protein: CASSYARLGGVVTDTQYF. As DNA, the CDR3 is TGTGCCAGCAGTTATGCCCGTCTCGGGGGGGTGGTGACAGATACGCAGTATTTT.

This clone was recorded a few times. This chain uses TRBV30 with TRBJ1-4; 9 nucleotides line up with TRBD1. Trimming at V came to 3 bases and at J to 5 bases, leaving 7 bases not matched to a gene. The CDR3 length is 15 residues. CDR1 is GTSNPN and CDR2 is SVGIG in the germline V gene (reference sequence). Here the CDR3 reads CAWSRKGTGNEKLFF. CDR3 coding DNA: TGTGCCTGGAGCAGAAAAGGGACAGGGAATGAAAAACTGTTTTTT.

V usage is TRBV6-1 and J usage is TRBJ1-5; D is perhaps TRBD1 (5 bases). In germline, CDR1 is MNHNS, CDR2 SASEGT. CDR3 length equals 16 residues. Trimming removed 2 bases from V and 6 bases from J, with 17 bases in between. The CDR3 here is CASSERGGVRPQPQHF. The DNA of the CDR3 is TGTGCCAGCAGTGAACGGGGGGGGGTCCGACCTCAGCCCCAGCATTTT.

This clone was found a few times. The chain employs TRBV14 and TRBJ1-6, with no clear D. CDR1 is SGHDN, CDR2 FVKESK, per germline. This CDR3 has 16 amino acids. V was trimmed by 2 bases and J by 8 bases, leaving 16 bases between them. CDR3 sequence: CASSQNWAMRDSPLHF. The CDR3 bases are TGTGCCAGCAGCCAAAATTGGGCGATGAGGGATTCACCCCTCCACTTT.

This chain uses TRBV5-1 with TRBJ2-1, with TRBD1 matching over 7 bases. The CDR3 is 17 amino acids. Unmatched junction bases numbered 6, after V lost 0 bases and J lost 0 bases. The germline V gene has CDR1 SGHRS and CDR2 YFSETQ. CDR3 sequence reads: CASSLGTGRSSYNEQFF. In DNA form, the CDR3 reads TGCGCCAGCAGCTTGGGGACAGGCCGGAGCTCCTACAATGAGCAGTTCTTC.

This clone was seen a handful of times. The genes are TRBV29-1 and TRBJ2-2; D gene uncertain. CDR1 is SQVTM, CDR2 ANQGSEA, per germline. Between the trimmed V and J ends, which lost 4 bases and 5 bases, there was a span of 14 bases. CDR3 length equals 14 residues. CDR3 DNA: TGCAGCGTTGTGGTGGGTGCAGCGACCGGGGAGCTGTTTTTT. The encoded protein is CSVVVGAATGELFF.

V and J are TRBV7-9 and TRBJ2-2, with TRBD1 matching 7 bases. Germline V gene data show CDR1 as SEHNR and CDR2 as FQNEAQ (reference sequence). Trimming took 4 bases from V and 3 from J; bases not matched to a gene: 8. The CDR3 consists of 16 residues. The CDR3 loop is CASSSGQVVYTGELFF. DNA of the CDR3: TGTGCCAGCAGCTCAGGACAGGTTGTGTACACCGGGGAGCTGTTTTTT.

V and J are TRBV1 and TRBJ2-7; the tabulated D call, TRBD2, remains unverified against the DNA. TRBV1 is a known pseudogene. There are 17 residues in the CDR3. CDR3 bases: TGCACCAGCAGCACCCCAGGGCCCAGCGGGGCGACCTACGAGCAGTACTTC. It yields the protein CTSSTPGPSGATYEQYF.

Only one count was recorded for this clone. V usage is TRBV9 and J usage is TRBJ2-2; D gene ambiguous. V was clipped by 4 bases and J by 6 bases, with 19 bases between them. Germline lookup yields CDR1 SGDLS and CDR2 YYNGEE. CDR3 length equals 16 residues. The CDR3 sequence: CASSPSWSPSAGELFF. The CDR3 DNA reads as TGTGCCAGCAGCCCATCGTGGTCCCCCTCGGCCGGGGAGCTGTTTTTT.

The chain couples TRBV6-1 to TRBJ1-3; D is uncertain. CDR3 length equals 14 residues. V shed 3 bases and J shed 2 bases, with 8 bases lying between them. Germline CDR1 MNHNS, CDR2 SASEGT. This CDR3 is CASSESYTGNTIYF. CDR3 nucleotides: TGTGCCAGCAGTGAGTCATACACTGGAAACACCATATATTTT.

In this sample, this clone turned up a few times. V is TRBV6-6 and J is TRBJ1-1; D is perhaps TRBD1 (5 bases). Trimming stripped 11 bases from V and 1 base from J, with 14 bases between. The CDR3 sequence is 13 residues long. The germline V gene has CDR1 MNHNY and CDR2 SVGAGI (reference sequence). This CDR3 reads CAGQTEENTEAFF. CDR3 in DNA: TGTGCCGGCCAGACAGAAGAGAACACTGAAGCTTTCTTT.

The rearrangement links TRBV27 to TRBJ2-7, with 7 positions matching TRBD2. V lost 6 bases and J lost 2; bases outside the gene matches: 10. CDR3 length: 15 amino acids. CDR1 is MNHEY and CDR2 is SMNVEV in the germline V gene (reference sequence). This CDR3 reads CASRLGLADPYEQYF. CDR3 sequence (DNA): TGTGCCAGCAGGCTCGGGCTAGCGGACCCCTACGAGCAGTACTTC.

This clone has just a few counts. This sequence joins TRBV23-1 and TRBJ2-5; 8 nucleotides agree with TRBD1. Being an ORF, TRBV23-1 has a function that is uncertain. V gave up 4 bases and J gave up 3 bases; unmatched junction bases: 10. The CDR3 loop spans 16 amino acids. The CDR3 bases are TGCGCCAGCAGTCTCCCCTCGGACAGGGCGAAAGAGACCCAGTACTTC. This sequence encodes CASSLPSDRAKETQYF.

This chain joins TRBV7-3 and TRBJ2-1; 11 nucleotides match TRBD2. V lost 2 bases to trimming and J lost 5 bases; unmatched junction nucleotides: 5. The CDR3 sequence is 16 residues long. In germline, CDR1 is SGHTA, CDR2 FQGTGA. CDR3 coding DNA: TGTGCCAGCAGCTTACGGGGGACTAGCGGCCACAATGAGCAGTTCTTC. It translates to CASSLRGTSGHNEQFF.